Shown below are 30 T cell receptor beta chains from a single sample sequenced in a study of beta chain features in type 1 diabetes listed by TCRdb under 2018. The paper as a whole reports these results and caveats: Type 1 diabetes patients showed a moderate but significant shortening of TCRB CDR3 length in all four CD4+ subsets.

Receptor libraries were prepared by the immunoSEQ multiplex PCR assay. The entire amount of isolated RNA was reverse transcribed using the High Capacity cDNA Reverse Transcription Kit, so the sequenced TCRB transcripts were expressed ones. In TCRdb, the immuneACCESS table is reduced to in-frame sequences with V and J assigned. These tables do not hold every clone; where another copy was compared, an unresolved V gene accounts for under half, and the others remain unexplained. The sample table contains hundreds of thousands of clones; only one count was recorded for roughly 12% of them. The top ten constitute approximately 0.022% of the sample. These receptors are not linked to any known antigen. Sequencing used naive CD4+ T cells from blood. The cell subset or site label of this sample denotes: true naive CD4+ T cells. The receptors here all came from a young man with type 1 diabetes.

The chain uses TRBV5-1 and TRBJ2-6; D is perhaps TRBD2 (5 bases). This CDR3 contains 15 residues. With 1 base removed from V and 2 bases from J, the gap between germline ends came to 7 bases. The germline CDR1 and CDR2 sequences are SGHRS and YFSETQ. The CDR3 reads CASSLIGAGANVLTF. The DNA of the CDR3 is TGCGCCAGCAGCTTGATCGGGGCTGGGGCCAACGTCCTGACTTTC.

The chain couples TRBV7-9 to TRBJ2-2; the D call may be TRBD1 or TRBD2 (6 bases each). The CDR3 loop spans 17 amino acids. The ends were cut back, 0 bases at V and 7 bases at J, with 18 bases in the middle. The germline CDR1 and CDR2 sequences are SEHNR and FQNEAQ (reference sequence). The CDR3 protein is CASSLASGGVWSGELFF. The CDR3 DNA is TGTGCCAGCAGCTTAGCGTCCGGGGGCGTGTGGAGCGGGGAGCTGTTTTTT. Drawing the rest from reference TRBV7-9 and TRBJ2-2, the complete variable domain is DTGVSQNPRHKITKRGQNVTFRCDPISEHNRLYWYRQTLGQGPEFLTYFQNEAQLEKSRLLSDRFSAERPKGSFSTLEIQRTEQGDSAMYLCASSLASGGVWSGELFFGEGSRLTVL.

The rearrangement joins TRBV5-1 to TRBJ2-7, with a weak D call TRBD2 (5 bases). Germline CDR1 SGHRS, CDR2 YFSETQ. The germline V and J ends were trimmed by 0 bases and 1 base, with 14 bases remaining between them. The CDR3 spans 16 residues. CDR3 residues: CASSLASLTGSYEQYF. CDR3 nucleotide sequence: TGCGCCAGCAGCTTGGCAAGTTTAACGGGGTCCTACGAGCAGTACTTC.

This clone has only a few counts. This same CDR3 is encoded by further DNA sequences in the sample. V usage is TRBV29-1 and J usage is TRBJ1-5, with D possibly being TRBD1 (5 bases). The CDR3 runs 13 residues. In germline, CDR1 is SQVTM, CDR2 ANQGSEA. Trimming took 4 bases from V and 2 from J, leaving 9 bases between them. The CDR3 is CSVGGVGNQPQHF. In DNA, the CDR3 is TGCAGCGTTGGGGGGGTGGGCAATCAGCCCCAGCATTTT.

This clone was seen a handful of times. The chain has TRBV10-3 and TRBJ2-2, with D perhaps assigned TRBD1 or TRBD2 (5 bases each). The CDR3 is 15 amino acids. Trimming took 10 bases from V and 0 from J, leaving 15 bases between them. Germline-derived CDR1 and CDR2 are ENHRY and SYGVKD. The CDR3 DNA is TGTGCCACCGGCCGGGACCAACCGAACACCGGGGAGCTGTTTTTT. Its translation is CATGRDQPNTGELFF.

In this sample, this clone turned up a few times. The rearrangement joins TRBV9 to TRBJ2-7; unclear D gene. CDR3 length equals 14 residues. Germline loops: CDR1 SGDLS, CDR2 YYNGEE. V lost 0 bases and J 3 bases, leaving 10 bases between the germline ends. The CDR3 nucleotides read TGTGCCAGCAGCGTAGAGGTGTACAGCTACGAGCAGTACTTC. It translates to CASSVEVYSYEQYF.

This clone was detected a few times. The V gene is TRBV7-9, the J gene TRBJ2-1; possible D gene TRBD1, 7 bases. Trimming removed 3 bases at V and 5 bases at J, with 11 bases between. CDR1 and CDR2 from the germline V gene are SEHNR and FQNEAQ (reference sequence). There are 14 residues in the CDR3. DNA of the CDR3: TGTGCCAGCAGCTTCTCAGGGGGGCACAATGAGCAGTTCTTC. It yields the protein CASSFSGGHNEQFF.

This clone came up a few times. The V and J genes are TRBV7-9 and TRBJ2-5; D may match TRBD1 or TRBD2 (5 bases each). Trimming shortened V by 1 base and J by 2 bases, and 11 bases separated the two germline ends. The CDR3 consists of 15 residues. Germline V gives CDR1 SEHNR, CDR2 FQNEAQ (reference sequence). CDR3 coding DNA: TGTGCCAGCAGCTTAGGTTTCTGGGGGCAAGAGACCCAGTACTTC. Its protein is CASSLGFWGQETQYF.

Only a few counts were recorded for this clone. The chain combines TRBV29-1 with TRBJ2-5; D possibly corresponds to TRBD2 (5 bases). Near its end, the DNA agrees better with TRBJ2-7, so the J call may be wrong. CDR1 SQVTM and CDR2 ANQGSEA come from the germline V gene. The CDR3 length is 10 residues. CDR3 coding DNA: TGCAGCGCCGGGGAAGACGAGCAGTACTTC. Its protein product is CSAGEDEQYF.

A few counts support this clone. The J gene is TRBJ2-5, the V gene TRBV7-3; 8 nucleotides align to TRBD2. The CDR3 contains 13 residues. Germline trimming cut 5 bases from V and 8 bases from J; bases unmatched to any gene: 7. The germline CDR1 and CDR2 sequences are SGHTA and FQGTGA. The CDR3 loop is CASSPGLADTQYF. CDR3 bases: TGTGCCAGCAGCCCAGGACTAGCCGATACCCAGTACTTC.

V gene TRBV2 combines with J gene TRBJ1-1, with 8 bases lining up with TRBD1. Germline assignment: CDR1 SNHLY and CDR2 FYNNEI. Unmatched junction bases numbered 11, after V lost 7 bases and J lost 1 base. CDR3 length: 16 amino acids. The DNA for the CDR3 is TGTGCCAGCAATCTGCTTACCGGGACAGGGAACACTGAAGCTTTCTTT. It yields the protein CASNLLTGTGNTEAFF.

CDR3 sequence reads: CAWTSALTKGESPLHF. The CDR3 DNA sequence: TGTGCCTGGACCTCGGCCCTCACAAAGGGAGAATCACCCCTCCACTTT. V is TRBV30 and J is TRBJ1-6; the D is unclear. CDR3 size: 16 residues. In germline, CDR1 is GTSNPN, CDR2 SVGIG (reference sequence). The ends were cut back, 4 bases at V and 10 bases at J, with 23 bases in the middle.

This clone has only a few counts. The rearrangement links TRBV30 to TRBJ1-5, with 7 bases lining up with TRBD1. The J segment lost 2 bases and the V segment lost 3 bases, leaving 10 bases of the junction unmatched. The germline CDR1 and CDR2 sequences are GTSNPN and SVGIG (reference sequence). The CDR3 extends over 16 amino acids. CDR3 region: CAWSLYRGAGNQPQHF. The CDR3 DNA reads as TGTGCCTGGAGCCTATACAGGGGCGCGGGCAATCAGCCCCAGCATTTT.

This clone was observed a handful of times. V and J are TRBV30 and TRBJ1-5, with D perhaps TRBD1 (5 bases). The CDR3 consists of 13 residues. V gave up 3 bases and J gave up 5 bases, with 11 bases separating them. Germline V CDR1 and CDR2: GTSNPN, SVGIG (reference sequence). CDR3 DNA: TGTGCCTGGAGCCCGGGGGACTATCAGCCCCAGCATTTT. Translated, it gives CAWSPGDYQPQHF.

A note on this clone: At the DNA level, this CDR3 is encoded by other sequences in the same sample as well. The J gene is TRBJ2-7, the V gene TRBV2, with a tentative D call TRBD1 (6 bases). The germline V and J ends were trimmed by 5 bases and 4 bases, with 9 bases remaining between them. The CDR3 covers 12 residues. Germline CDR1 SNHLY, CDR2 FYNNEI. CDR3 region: CASSPQGYEQYF. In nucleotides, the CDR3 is TGTGCCAGCAGTCCCCAGGGGTACGAGCAGTACTTC.

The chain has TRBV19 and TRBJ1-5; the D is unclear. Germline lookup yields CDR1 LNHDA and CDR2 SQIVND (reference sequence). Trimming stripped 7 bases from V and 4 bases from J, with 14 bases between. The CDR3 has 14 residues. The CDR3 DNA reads TGTGCCAGTACCTATAGCCGGGAGAATCAGCCCCAGCATTTT. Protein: CASTYSRENQPQHF. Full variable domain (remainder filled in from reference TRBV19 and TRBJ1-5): DGGITQSPKYLFRKEGQNVTLSCEQNLNHDAMYWYRQDPGQGLRLIYYSQIVNDFQKGDIAEGYSVSREKKESFPLTVTSAQKNPTAFYLCASTYSRENQPQHFGDGTRLSIL.

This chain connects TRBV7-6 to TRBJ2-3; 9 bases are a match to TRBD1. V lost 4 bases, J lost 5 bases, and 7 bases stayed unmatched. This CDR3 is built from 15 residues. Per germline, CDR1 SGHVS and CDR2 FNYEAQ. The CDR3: CASSYLQGAGDTQYF. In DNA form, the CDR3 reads TGTGCCAGCAGCTATCTACAGGGGGCCGGAGATACGCAGTATTTT.

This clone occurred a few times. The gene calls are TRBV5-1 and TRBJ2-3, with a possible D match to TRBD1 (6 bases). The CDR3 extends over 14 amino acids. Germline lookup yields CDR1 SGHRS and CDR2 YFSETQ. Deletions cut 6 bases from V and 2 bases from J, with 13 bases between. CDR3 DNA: TGCGCCAGCACAAGCGGACAGCCCACAGATACGCAGTATTTT. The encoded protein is CASTSGQPTDTQYF.

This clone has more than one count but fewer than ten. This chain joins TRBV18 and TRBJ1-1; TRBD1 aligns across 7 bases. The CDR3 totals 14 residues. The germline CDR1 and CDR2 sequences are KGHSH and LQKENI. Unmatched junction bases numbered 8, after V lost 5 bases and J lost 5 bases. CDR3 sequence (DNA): TGTGCCAGCTCAGCCAGGGACAGAGAAACTGAAGCTTTCTTT. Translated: CASSARDRETEAFF.

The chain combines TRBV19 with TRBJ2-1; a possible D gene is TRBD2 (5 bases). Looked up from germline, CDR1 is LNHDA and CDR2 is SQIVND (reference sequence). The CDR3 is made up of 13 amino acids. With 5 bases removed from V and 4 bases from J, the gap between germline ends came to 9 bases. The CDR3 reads CASSLGLYNEQFF. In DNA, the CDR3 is TGTGCCAGTAGTTTAGGACTGTACAATGAGCAGTTCTTC.

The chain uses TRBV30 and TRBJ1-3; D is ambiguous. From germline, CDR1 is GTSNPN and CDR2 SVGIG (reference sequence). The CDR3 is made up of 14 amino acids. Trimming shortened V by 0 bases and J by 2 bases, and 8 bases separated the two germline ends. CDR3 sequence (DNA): TGTGCCTGGAGTGTATTAGTGACTGGAAACACCATATATTTT. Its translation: CAWSVLVTGNTIYF. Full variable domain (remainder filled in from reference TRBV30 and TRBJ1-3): SQTIHQWPATLVQPVGSPLSLECTVEGTSNPNLYWYRQAAGRGLQLLFYSVGIGQISSEVPQNLSASRPQDRQFILSSKKLLLSDSGFYLCAWSVLVTGNTIYFGEGSWLTVV.

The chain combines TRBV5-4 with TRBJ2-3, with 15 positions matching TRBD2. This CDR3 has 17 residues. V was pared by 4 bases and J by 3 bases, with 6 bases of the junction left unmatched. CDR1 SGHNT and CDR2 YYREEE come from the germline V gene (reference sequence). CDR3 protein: CASSIGLAGGPTDTQYF. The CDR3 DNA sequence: TGTGCCAGCAGCATCGGACTAGCGGGGGGGCCGACAGATACGCAGTATTTT. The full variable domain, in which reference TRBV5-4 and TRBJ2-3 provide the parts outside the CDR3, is ETGVTQSPTHLIKTRGQQVTLRCSSQSGHNTVSWYQQALGQGPQFIFQYYREEENGRGNFPPRFSGLQFPNYSSELNVNALELDDSALYLCASSIGLAGGPTDTQYFGPGTRLTVL.

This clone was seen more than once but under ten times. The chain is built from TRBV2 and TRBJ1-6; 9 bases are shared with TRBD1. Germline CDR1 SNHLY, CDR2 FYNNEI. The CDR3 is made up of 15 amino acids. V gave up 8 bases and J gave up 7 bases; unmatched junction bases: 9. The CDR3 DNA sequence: TGTGCCAGCCTAGACAGGGGGTTGGGGAATTCACCCCTCCACTTT. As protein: CASLDRGLGNSPLHF.

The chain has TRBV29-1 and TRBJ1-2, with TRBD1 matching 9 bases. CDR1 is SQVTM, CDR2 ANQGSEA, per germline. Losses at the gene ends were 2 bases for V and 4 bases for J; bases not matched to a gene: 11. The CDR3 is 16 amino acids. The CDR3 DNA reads TGCAGCGTTGAAACAGGGGGCGCGGGATGGGGCTATGGCTACACCTTC. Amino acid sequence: CSVETGGAGWGYGYTF.

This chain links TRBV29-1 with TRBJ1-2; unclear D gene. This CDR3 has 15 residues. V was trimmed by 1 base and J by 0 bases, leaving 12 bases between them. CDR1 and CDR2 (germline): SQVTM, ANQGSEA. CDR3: CSVEGRLNTNYGYTF. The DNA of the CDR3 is TGCAGCGTTGAAGGCCGTCTTAATACTAACTATGGCTACACCTTC.

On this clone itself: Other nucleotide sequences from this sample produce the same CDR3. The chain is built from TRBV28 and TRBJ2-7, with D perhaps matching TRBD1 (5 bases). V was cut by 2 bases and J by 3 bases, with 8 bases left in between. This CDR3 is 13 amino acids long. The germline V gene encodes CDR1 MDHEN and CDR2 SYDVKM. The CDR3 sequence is CASSLGQSYEQYF. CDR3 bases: TGTGCCAGCAGTTTAGGACAAAGCTACGAGCAGTACTTC.

CDR3 bases: TGTGCCAGCACTGGACAGGGTAACCAGCCCCAGCATTTT. It is translated as CASTGQGNQPQHF. The gene calls are TRBV25-1 and TRBJ1-5; TRBD1 aligns across 8 bases. Germline V gene data show CDR1 as MGHDK and CDR2 as SYGVNS. The CDR3 runs 13 residues. J was trimmed by 7 bases and V by 7 bases; bases with no gene match: 6.

The CDR3 sequence: CASSEGQGESYEQYF. CDR3 in DNA: TGTGCCAGCTCAGAGGGACAGGGGGAATCCTACGAGCAGTACTTC. The J gene is TRBJ2-7, the V gene TRBV18, with 11 bases identical to TRBD1. The CDR3 loop spans 15 amino acids. After removal of 5 bases from V and 1 base from J, the junction contained 4 bases not matched to a gene. Germline-derived CDR1 and CDR2 are KGHSH and LQKENI.

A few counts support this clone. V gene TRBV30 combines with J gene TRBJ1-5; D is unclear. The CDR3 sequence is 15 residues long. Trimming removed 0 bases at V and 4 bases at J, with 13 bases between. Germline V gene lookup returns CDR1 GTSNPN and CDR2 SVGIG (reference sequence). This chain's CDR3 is CAWSVRGSNNQPQHF. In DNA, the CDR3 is TGTGCCTGGAGTGTACGTGGGAGTAATAATCAGCCCCAGCATTTT.

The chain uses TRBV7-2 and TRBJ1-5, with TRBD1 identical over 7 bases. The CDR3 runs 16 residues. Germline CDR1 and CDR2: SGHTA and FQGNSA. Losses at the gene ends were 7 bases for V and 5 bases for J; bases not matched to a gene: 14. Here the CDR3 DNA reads TGTGCCAGCACCTTGGGAGGAAGGGGGCCTGATCAGCCCCAGCATTTT. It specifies CASTLGGRGPDQPQHF.